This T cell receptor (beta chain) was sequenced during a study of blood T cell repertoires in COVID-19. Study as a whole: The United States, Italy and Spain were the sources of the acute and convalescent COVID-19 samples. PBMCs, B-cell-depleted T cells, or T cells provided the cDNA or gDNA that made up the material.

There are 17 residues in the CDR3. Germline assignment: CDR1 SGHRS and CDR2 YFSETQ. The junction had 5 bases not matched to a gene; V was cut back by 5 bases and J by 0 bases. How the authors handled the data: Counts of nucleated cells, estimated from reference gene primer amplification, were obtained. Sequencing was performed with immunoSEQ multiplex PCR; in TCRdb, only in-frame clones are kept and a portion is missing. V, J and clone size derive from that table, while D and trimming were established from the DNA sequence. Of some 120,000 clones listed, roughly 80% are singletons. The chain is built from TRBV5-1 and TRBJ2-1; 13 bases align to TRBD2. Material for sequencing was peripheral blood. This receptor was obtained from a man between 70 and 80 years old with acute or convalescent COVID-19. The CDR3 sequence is CASRTTSGRVSYNEQFF. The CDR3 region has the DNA TGCGCCAGCAGAACCACTAGCGGGAGGGTCTCCTACAATGAGCAGTTCTTC.